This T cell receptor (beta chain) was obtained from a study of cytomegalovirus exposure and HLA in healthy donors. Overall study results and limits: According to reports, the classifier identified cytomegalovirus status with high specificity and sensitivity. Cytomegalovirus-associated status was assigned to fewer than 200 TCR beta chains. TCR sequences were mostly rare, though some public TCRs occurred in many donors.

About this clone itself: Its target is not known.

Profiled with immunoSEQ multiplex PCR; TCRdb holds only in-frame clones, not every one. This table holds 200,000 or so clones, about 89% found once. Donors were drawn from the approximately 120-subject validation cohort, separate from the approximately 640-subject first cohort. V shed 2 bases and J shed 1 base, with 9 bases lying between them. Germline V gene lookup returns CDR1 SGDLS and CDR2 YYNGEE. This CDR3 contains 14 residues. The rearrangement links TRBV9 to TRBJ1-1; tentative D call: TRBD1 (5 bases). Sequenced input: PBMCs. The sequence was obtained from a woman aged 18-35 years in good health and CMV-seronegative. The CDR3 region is CASSVLRENTEAFF. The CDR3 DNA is TGTGCCAGCAGCGTTCTCAGGGAGAACACTGAAGCTTTCTTT.